A single sample gave rise to the 30 T cell receptor beta chains below, sequenced in a study of blood T cells in healthy people across ages. Primers used in a second PCR of about 7 to 11 cycles were a sample-barcoded 5' primer and a J-beta primer mix. MiXCR, applied by TCRdb to the 5' RACE reads, yields one record per CDR3 protein. This sample yields hundreds of thousands of distinct CDR3 sequences, of which around a fifth are seen a single time; under 25% belongs to the top ten. What was sequenced was blood. The receptors here all came from a man in his 70s in good health.

At least ten counts were recorded for this clonotype. The chain carries TRBV28 and TRBJ1-4; 7 nucleotides line up with TRBD1. The CDR3 loop spans 15 amino acids. Germline V gene data show CDR1 as MDHEN and CDR2 as SYDVKM. With V trimmed by 5 bases and J by 2 bases, 5 bases remained unmatched. In DNA form, the CDR3 reads TGTGCCAGCAGTGAAACAGGGGCTACTAATGAAAAACTGTTTTTT. This codes for CASSETGATNEKLFF.

This chain connects TRBV7-8 to TRBJ2-7, with no clear D. The V end was cut by 0 bases, the J end by 0 bases, with 12 bases between. Germline CDR1 and CDR2: SGHVS and FQNEAQ. The CDR3 is 16 residues long. CDR3 amino acids: CASSLAPRQSSYEQYV. CDR3 bases: TGTGCCAGCAGCTTAGCTCCGAGGCAGAGCTCCTACGAGCAGTACGTC.

This clonotype was seen a handful of times. The chain links TRBV21-1 to TRBJ1-1. TRBV21-1 is described as a pseudogene. The CDR3 runs 13 residues. DNA for the CDR3: TGTGCCAGCAGCAGTGCGGGGATGACTGAAGCTTTCTTT. Protein product: CASSSAGMTEAFF.

On this clonotype: Without the conserved terminal phenylalanine or tryptophan, this CDR3 likely stems from a read error. The J gene is TRBJ1-4, the V gene TRBV14; D gene ambiguous. CDR1 is SGHDN and CDR2 is FVKESK in the germline V gene. V was trimmed by 4 bases and J by 10 bases, leaving 13 bases between them. The CDR3 covers 13 residues. CDR3 residues: CASSPGGMGKLFL. The CDR3 nucleotides read TGTGCCAGCAGCCCGGGAGGCATGGGAAAACTGTTTTTG.

Ten or more counts support this clonotype. The rearrangement links TRBV18 to TRBJ2-1; 7 nucleotides agree with TRBD2. The CDR3 is made up of 15 amino acids. Trimming took 2 bases from V and 0 from J; bases not matched to a gene: 1. CDR1 is KGHSH and CDR2 is LQKENI in the germline V gene. The CDR3 loop is CASSPTSVSYNEQFF. Here the CDR3 DNA reads TGTGCCAGCTCACCAACTAGCGTCTCCTACAATGAGCAGTTCTTC.

The chain combines TRBV27 with TRBJ2-7; 7 nucleotides match TRBD1. The CDR3 sequence is 15 residues long. V was clipped by 5 bases and J by 2 bases; unmatched bases: 9. Per the germline V gene, CDR1 is MNHEY and CDR2 is SMNVEV (reference sequence). In DNA, the CDR3 is TGTGCCAGCAGTCCCCTCAGGACAGGCGCCTACGAGCAGTACTTC. It is translated as CASSPLRTGAYEQYF.

The rearrangement links TRBV6-1 to TRBJ1-3; a possible D gene is TRBD1 (5 bases). From germline, CDR1 is MNHNS and CDR2 SASEGT. With 8 bases removed from V and 0 bases from J, the gap between germline ends came to 11 bases. The CDR3 is 14 residues long. For the CDR3, the DNA is TGTGCCAGCGACAGACTCCACTCTGGAAACACCATATATTTT. It codes for CASDRLHSGNTIYF.

This clonotype was seen a handful of times. One junction end disagrees with the germline gene, perhaps due to a read error. The V call is TRBV6-5, the J call TRBJ2-1, with D perhaps TRBD2 (6 bases). The CDR3 is 16 amino acids. Germline CDR1 and CDR2: MNHEY and SVGAGI. For the CDR3, the DNA is TGTGCCAGTAGTTACTCCCCTAGCGAAAGATACAATGAGCAGTTCTTC. This sequence encodes CASSYSPSERYNEQFF.

This clonotype has more than one count but fewer than ten. This chain links TRBV3-1 with TRBJ2-1, with 12 bases lining up with TRBD2. The length of the CDR3 is 16 residues. Germline trimming cut 4 bases from V and 7 bases from J; bases unmatched to any gene: 8. Germline V gene lookup returns CDR1 LGHDT and CDR2 YNNKEL (reference sequence). Written as DNA, the CDR3 is TGTGCCAGCAGCCCTTGGACTAGCGGGGATTTTAATGAGCAGTTCTTC. Translating it yields CASSPWTSGDFNEQFF.

The CDR3 nucleotides read TGTGCCATCAGTGCTGGGCTAGCGGGGGGATCCTACGAGCAGTACTTC. As protein: CAISAGLAGGSYEQYF. The chain joins TRBV10-3 to TRBJ2-7; 11 positions match TRBD2. Germline V gene data show CDR1 as ENHRY and CDR2 as SYGVKD. This CDR3 spans 16 amino acids. Trimming removed 4 bases from V and 1 base from J; junction bases left unmatched: 6.

The CDR3 DNA follows: TGTGCCAGCAGCTTAAGCGGGGGGTTCGATGAGCAGTTCTTC. Encoded protein: CASSLSGGFDEQFF. The rearrangement links TRBV7-2 to TRBJ2-1, with 9 bases matching TRBD2. The CDR3 runs 14 residues. Per germline, CDR1 SGHTA and CDR2 FQGNSA. Trimming at V came to 2 bases and at J to 8 bases, leaving 4 bases not matched to a gene. The full variable domain, in which reference TRBV7-2 and TRBJ2-1 provide the parts outside the CDR3, is GAGVSQSPSNKVTEKGKDVELRCDPISGHTALYWYRQSLGQGLEFLIYFQGNSAPDKSGLPSDRFSAERTGGSVSTLTIQRTQQEDSAVYLCASSLSGGFDEQFFGPGTRLTVL.

V is TRBV12-3 or TRBV12-4 and J is TRBJ2-5, with no clear D. The V and J ends lost 7 bases and 5 bases respectively, with 14 bases between them. CDR3 length: 13 amino acids. The CDR3 DNA follows: TGTGCCAGCAACCCGAGCGTTGGGGAGACCCAGTACTTC. This gives the protein CASNPSVGETQYF.

There are many counts of this clonotype. The chain links TRBV7-9 to TRBJ2-1, with D hard to call. The V and J ends lost 1 base and 10 bases respectively, with 11 bases between them. The CDR3 runs 13 residues. Germline loops: CDR1 SEHNR, CDR2 FQNEAQ (reference sequence). This CDR3 reads CASSLGALQEQFF. The DNA for the CDR3 is TGTGCCAGCAGCTTAGGGGCTTTACAGGAGCAGTTCTTC.

This clonotype was counted a few times. The rearrangement uses TRBV7-8 and TRBJ2-2; the match to TRBD1 covers 7 bases. The V gene end was trimmed by 5 bases and the J gene end by 5 bases; junction bases not matched to a gene: 8. This CDR3 region has 15 residues. CDR1 SGHVS and CDR2 FQNEAQ come from the germline V gene. This chain's CDR3 is CASSAGQDITGELFF. CDR3 DNA sequence: TGTGCCAGCAGCGCTGGACAGGATATAACCGGGGAGCTGTTTTTT.

This clonotype appeared once. The chain joins TRBV5-1 to TRBJ1-4; no reliable D call. This CDR3 region has 14 residues. V lost 3 bases, J lost 7 bases, and 13 bases lay in between. In germline, CDR1 is SGHRS, CDR2 YFSETQ. Here the CDR3 reads CASSSRHWGEKLFF. As DNA, the CDR3 is TGCGCCAGCAGCTCCCGGCACTGGGGTGAAAAACTGTTTTTT.

This clonotype was observed at least ten times. The gene calls are TRBV7-9 and TRBJ1-4; D gene unclear. Germline lookup yields CDR1 SEHNR and CDR2 FQNEAQ (reference sequence). Between the trimmed V and J ends, which lost 6 bases and 5 bases, there was a span of 13 bases. The CDR3 runs to 14 residues. CDR3 sequence: CASSPRDPNEKLFF. CDR3 sequence (DNA): TGTGCCAGCAGTCCGCGAGACCCCAATGAAAAACTGTTTTTT.

The chain joins TRBV27 to TRBJ2-5; 7 bases are shared with TRBD2. The V gene's germline CDR1 is MNHEY and CDR2 SMNVEV (reference sequence). This CDR3 comprises 14 residues. Unmatched junction bases numbered 11, after V lost 5 bases and J lost 8 bases. The CDR3 region is CASSPGTSGGTQYF. CDR3 coding DNA: TGTGCCAGCAGTCCGGGGACCTCGGGGGGTACCCAGTACTTC.

The chain is built from TRBV12-3 or TRBV12-4 and TRBJ1-2, with D uncertain. Trimming cost V 3 bases and J 6 bases, with 11 bases left between them. CDR3 length equals 13 residues. The DNA for the CDR3 is TGTGCCAGCAGTTTTGGTGGTCCAGATGGCTACACCTTC. Residues: CASSFGGPDGYTF.

V and J are TRBV20-1 and TRBJ1-2; TRBD1 agrees at 10 bases. The CDR3 is 12 residues long. Germline V gene data show CDR1 as DFQATT and CDR2 as SNEGSKA (reference sequence). The ends lost 6 bases at V and 10 bases at J; junction bases unmatched: 8. The CDR3 nucleotides read TGCAGTGCAACCGGGACAGGGGAATCCTACACCTTC. Translated: CSATGTGESYTF.

This clonotype was seen more than once but under ten times. This chain links TRBV6-1 with TRBJ1-5, with 8 bases that match TRBD1. The junction had 7 bases not matched to a gene; V was cut back by 2 bases and J by 4 bases. The CDR3 totals 16 residues. Germline assignment: CDR1 MNHNS and CDR2 SASEGT. This chain's CDR3 is CASSENPGGWNQPQHF. The CDR3 DNA reads as TGTGCCAGCAGTGAAAACCCAGGGGGCTGGAATCAGCCCCAGCATTTT.

This clonotype has just a few counts. The chain uses TRBV20-1 and TRBJ1-1; D may be TRBD1 (6 bases). V was clipped by 0 bases and J by 5 bases, with 13 bases between them. The CDR3 is 14 residues long. Germline assignment: CDR1 DFQATT and CDR2 SNEGSKA (reference sequence). The CDR3 loop reads CSARDDSGVTEAFF. The CDR3, as DNA: TGCAGTGCTAGAGACGATTCAGGGGTGACTGAAGCTTTCTTT.

This chain connects TRBV5-1 to TRBJ2-7; D is uncertain. CDR3 length: 13 residues. Germline values: CDR1 SGHRS, CDR2 YFSETQ. Deletions cut 4 bases from V and 5 bases from J, with 13 bases between. CDR3 bases: TGCGCCAGCAGCCGGGCCGCGGACCACGAGCAGTACTTC. Translation: CASSRAADHEQYF.

The CDR3 loop is CASSGSRAWQFVDTQYF. The CDR3 DNA follows: TGCGCCAGCAGCGGCAGTCGGGCCTGGCAATTCGTCGATACGCAGTATTTT. The J gene is TRBJ2-3, the V gene TRBV5-1; D unclear. The CDR3 loop spans 17 amino acids. V was cut by 4 bases and J by 6 bases, with 24 bases left in between. Looked up from germline, CDR1 is SGHRS and CDR2 is YFSETQ. Together with reference TRBV5-1 and TRBJ2-3, the CDR3 gives the full variable domain: KAGVTQTPRYLIKTRGQQVTLSCSPISGHRSVSWYQQTPGQGLQFLFEYFSETQRNKGNFPGRFSGRQFSNSRSEMNVSTLELGDSALYLCASSGSRAWQFVDTQYFGPGTRLTVL.

This clonotype has only a few counts. This chain joins TRBV9 and TRBJ2-3; D gene unclear. CDR3 length equals 15 residues. CDR1 and CDR2 from the germline V gene are SGDLS and YYNGEE. V dropped 4 bases and J dropped 4 bases, with 16 bases sitting between them. CDR3 sequence reads: CASSPLGSHPDTQYF. The DNA of the CDR3 is TGTGCCAGCAGCCCGCTCGGAAGCCACCCAGATACGCAGTATTTT.

This clonotype was picked up a small number of times. V usage is TRBV20-1 and J usage is TRBJ2-5; TRBD2 aligns across 9 bases. The J call is uncertain, as TRBJ2-7 better fits the DNA end. In germline, CDR1 is DFQATT, CDR2 SNEGSKA (reference sequence). The CDR3 length is 13 residues. CDR3 bases: TGCAGTGCTAGGGCGGGAGGGTCCAACGAGCAGTACGTC. Translating it yields CSARAGGSNEQYV.

The chain combines TRBV29-1 with TRBJ1-1; a weak D match, TRBD1 (5 bases). CDR1 is SQVTM, CDR2 ANQGSEA, per germline. The CDR3 runs to 12 residues. V lost 5 bases and J 1 base, leaving 8 bases between the germline ends. The CDR3 DNA is TGCAGCGTTCGACAGACGAACACTGAAGCTTTCTTT. Amino acids: CSVRQTNTEAFF.

This clonotype was observed at least ten times. The chain uses TRBV7-2 and TRBJ1-2; possibly TRBD1 for D (6 bases). This CDR3 comprises 15 residues. Trimming took off 10 bases at V and 2 bases at J, with 20 bases between the two ends. Germline V lookup: CDR1 SGHTA, CDR2 FQGNSA. The CDR3 spells CAISGQTTGNYGYTF. The CDR3 DNA reads TGTGCCATCTCCGGACAGACCACAGGGAACTATGGCTACACCTTC.

This clonotype was seen only a few times. The V and J genes are TRBV12-3 or TRBV12-4 and TRBJ1-5; 7 bases agree with TRBD1. The CDR3 loop spans 15 amino acids. The junction had 5 bases not matched to a gene; V was cut back by 6 bases and J by 0 bases. The CDR3 nucleotides read TGTGCCAGCAGAGCCGGGACAGATAGCAATCAGCCCCAGCATTTT. Amino acids: CASRAGTDSNQPQHF.

This clonotype was picked up many times. The J gene is TRBJ2-2, the V gene TRBV4-2; D is perhaps TRBD1 or TRBD2 (6 bases each). The V and J ends lost 0 bases and 5 bases respectively, with 13 bases between them. CDR3 length: 16 amino acids. Germline V lookup: CDR1 LGHNA, CDR2 YNFKEQ. CDR3 nucleotides: TGTGCCAGCAGCCAAGACGCGTGGGGGGCGACCGGGGAGCTGTTTTTT. Protein sequence: CASSQDAWGATGELFF.

V gene TRBV28 combines with J gene TRBJ1-2, with D tentatively TRBD1 (5 bases). The CDR3 has 14 amino acids. Trimming pared 3 bases from V and 8 bases from J, leaving 16 bases between. Germline V CDR1 and CDR2: MDHEN, SYDVKM. The CDR3 nucleotides read TGTGCCAGCAGTTTGGGTTCCAGGGTAGGGGGCTACACCTTC. It is translated as CASSLGSRVGGYTF.